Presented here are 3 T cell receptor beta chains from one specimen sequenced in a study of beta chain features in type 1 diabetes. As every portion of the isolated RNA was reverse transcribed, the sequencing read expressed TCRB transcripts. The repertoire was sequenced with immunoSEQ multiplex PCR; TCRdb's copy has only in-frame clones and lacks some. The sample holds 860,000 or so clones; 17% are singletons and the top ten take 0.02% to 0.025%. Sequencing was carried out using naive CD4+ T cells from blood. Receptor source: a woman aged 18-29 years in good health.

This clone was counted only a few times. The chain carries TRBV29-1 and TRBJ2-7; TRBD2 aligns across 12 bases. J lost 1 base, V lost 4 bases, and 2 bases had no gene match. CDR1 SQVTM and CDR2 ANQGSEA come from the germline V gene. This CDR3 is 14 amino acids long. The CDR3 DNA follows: TGCAGCGTTGTGGGACTAGCGGGTTCCTACGAGCAGTACTTC. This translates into CSVVGLAGSYEQYF.

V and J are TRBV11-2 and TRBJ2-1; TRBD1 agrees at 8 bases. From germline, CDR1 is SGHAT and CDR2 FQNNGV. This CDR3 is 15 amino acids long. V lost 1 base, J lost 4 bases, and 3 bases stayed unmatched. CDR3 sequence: CASSLVGQAYNEQFF. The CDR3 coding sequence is TGTGCCAGCAGCTTAGTGGGACAGGCTTACAATGAGCAGTTCTTC.

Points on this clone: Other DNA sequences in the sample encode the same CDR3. CDR3 sequence (DNA): TGTGCCAGCAGCGCCACTAGCGGGAGCTACAATGAGCAGTTCTTC. Amino acids: CASSATSGSYNEQFF. The chain uses TRBV7-3 and TRBJ2-1, with TRBD2 identical over 11 bases. Trimming took 5 bases from V and 3 from J; bases not matched to a gene: 3. Per the germline V gene, CDR1 is SGHTA and CDR2 is FQGTGA. This CDR3 has 15 residues. Full variable domain (rest looked up from reference TRBV7-3 and TRBJ2-1): GAGVSQTPSNKVTEKGKYVELRCDPISGHTALYWYRQSLGQGPEFLIYFQGTGAADDSGLPNDRFFAVRPEGSVSTLKIQRTERGDSAVYLCASSATSGSYNEQFFGPGTRLTVL.